This TCR beta chain is from a study of blood T cell repertoires in COVID-19. The wider study: Specimens from acute and convalescent COVID-19 originated in the United States, Italy and Spain. Sources were T cells, B-cell-depleted T cells, or PBMCs; the material itself was cDNA or gDNA.

This CDR3 region has 19 residues. With 5 bases clipped from V and 0 bases from J, the junction kept 17 bases outside the gene matches. Germline CDR1 SGHAT, CDR2 FQNNGV. In the original workflow: Amplification of reference gene primers was used by the study to estimate nucleated cell counts. Clones were sequenced by immunoSEQ multiplex PCR, and TCRdb holds only the in-frame ones, with some missing. The V and J calls and clone size come from that table; D and trimming were worked out from the DNA. The profile covers around 90,000 clones, with 88% appearing a single time and around 2.1% taken by the ten largest. The Seattle site enrolled patients during active infection and followed them longitudinally.

The V and J genes are TRBV11-2 and TRBJ2-7; 9 positions agree with TRBD2. The specimen sequenced was peripheral blood. The source is a man aged 50 to 60 with COVID-19, enrolled during active disease. The CDR3 sequence: CASSPRGKPGLAASYEQYF. The CDR3 region has the DNA TGTGCCAGCAGCCCTCGAGGGAAACCGGGACTAGCCGCCTCCTACGAGCAGTACTTC.